What follows is one TCR beta chain and its context. The target antigen is unknown. Trimming cost V 5 bases and J 7 bases, with 15 bases left between them. Germline-derived CDR1 and CDR2 are SGHRS and YFSETQ. The CDR3 length is 13 residues. The record originates from a study of identical twins. Overall study results and limits: Insertions ran lower in abundant cord blood beta clonotypes, though not in memory repertoires.

A universal primer binding site was introduced by template switching. The final cDNA contained unique molecular identifiers. TCRdb processed the 5' RACE reads anew with MiXCR; each CDR3 protein has one entry. The data show fewer than 900,000 distinct CDR3 sequences, around 20% seen once. These sequences were also reported in another study, on T cells expressing NK-cell markers. That work contributes: In sorted CD3+CD56+NKG2C+, CD3+CD56+NKG2C- and CD3+CD56-NKG2C+ T cells, TCR beta repertoires were obtained. For several experiments, T cell sorting was restricted to the alpha-beta TCR population by means of an anti-gamma-delta TCR antibody.

The sequenced sample consisted of PBMCs. V usage is TRBV5-1 and J usage is TRBJ2-5; D is unclear. This receptor was taken from a woman between 18 and 29 years old in good health. The CDR3 region has the DNA TGCGCCAGCAGTTCTCGCCGCGTAGGGACCCAGTACTTC. Amino acid sequence: CASSSRRVGTQYF.